The rows below give T cell receptor beta chains drawn from one sample of a study of shared clonotypes between healthy human individuals. The method was immunoSEQ multiplex PCR; TCRdb's version includes in-frame clones alone and lacks a portion of them. Here the sample spans approximately 340,000 clones, about 74% being singletons. Sequenced: memory CD4+ T cells sorted from blood. All receptors derive from a man younger than 40 in good health. Each CDR3 is given with its conserved first and last residue. The D gene is left open where the match is weak. Size tells how often a clone was seen (once, few, many) or the class of an expanded clone, and some rows leave it out.

size | D | J | V | DNA | CDR3
- | - | TRBJ1-5 | TRBV5-4 | TGTGCCAGCAGCTTACAGGGTGGCAATCAGCCCCAGCATTTT | CASSLQGGNQPQHF
- | TRBD1 | TRBJ2-5 | TRBV5-1 | TGCGCCAGCACCGAGACAGGGACAGAGACCCAGTACTTC | CASTETGTETQYF
- | - | TRBJ2-1 | TRBV6-1 | TGTGCCAGCAGTGTTTTGCCGGACCTCGTCTACAATGAGCAGTTCTTC | CASSVLPDLVYNEQFF
once | TRBD2 | TRBJ2-1 | TRBV14 | TGTGCCAGCAGCCAAGAACTAGCGGGAGTAGGGGAGCAGTTCTTC | CASSQELAGVGEQFF
- | - | TRBJ2-3 | TRBV5-4 | TGTGCCAGCAGCTTGGGTACAGTCTCTAGCACAGATACGCAGTATTTT | CASSLGTVSSTDTQYF
once | - | TRBJ1-5 | TRBV5-8 | TGTGCCAGCAGCTTGGAGGGGGTCGGTGGCAATCAGCCCCAGCATTTT | CASSLEGVGGNQPQHF
- | TRBD2 | TRBJ2-7 | TRBV28 | TGTGCCAGCAGTCCTAGCGGGAGCGGGGGGGATGAGGGGCAGTACTTC | CASSPSGSGGDEGQYF
once | TRBD1 | TRBJ1-5 | TRBV2 | TGTGCCAGCAGGGAGGGACAGGGGTACAATCAGCCCCAGCATTTT | CASREGQGYNQPQHF
- | TRBD2 | TRBJ2-2 | TRBV2 | TGTGCCAGCAATGGCGGGAGGGCCCGGGACACCGGGGAGCTGTTTTTT | CASNGGRARDTGELFF
few | - | TRBJ1-2 | TRBV9 | TGTGCCAGCAGCGCTGACATGGGGTATGGCTACACCTTC | CASSADMGYGYTF
- | - | TRBJ2-1 | TRBV2 | TGTGCCAGCAGTGCCGGGAGCTCCTACAATGAGCAGTTCTTC | CASSAGSSYNEQFF
- | TRBD2 | TRBJ2-1 | TRBV11-2 | TGTGCCAGCACCCACGGCGGGGGGCGGGGACAGTTCTTC | CASTHGGGRGQFF
- | - | TRBJ1-3 | TRBV18 | TGTGCCAGCTCACTAGTCAGCCCCCCTGGAAACACCATATATTTT | CASSLVSPPGNTIYF
- | - | TRBJ1-1 | TRBV2 | TGTGCCAGCAGTGACGCGGACAGGAACACTGAAGCTTTCTTT | CASSDADRNTEAFF
- | - | TRBJ2-3 | TRBV28 | TGTGCCAGCAGTCCAAGGAGGAACACAGATACGCAGTATTTT | CASSPRRNTDTQYF
few | - | TRBJ2-7 | TRBV5-5 | TGTGCCAGCAGCTTTTTATACGGGCGACAAAGAGGCTACGAGCAGTACTTC | CASSFLYGRQRGYEQYF
- | - | TRBJ2-3 | TRBV7-8 | TGTGCCAGCAGCTTCACAGATACGCAGTATTTT | CASSFTDTQYF
- | - | TRBJ2-2 | TRBV18 | TGTGCCAGCTCACCCTCGGCTCCGGGAACGAACACCGGGGAGCTGTTTTTT | CASSPSAPGTNTGELFF
- | - | TRBJ1-5 | TRBV29-1 | TGCAGCGTTGATCAGGGCCCAAATCAGCCCCAGCATTTT | CSVDQGPNQPQHF
- | - | TRBJ1-5 | TRBV6-4 | TGTGCCAGCAGTGTAGGGGCTGGTGGCAATCAGCCCCAGCATTTT | CASSVGAGGNQPQHF
- | - | TRBJ1-3 | TRBV18 | TGTGCCAGCTCACCAACATGGGCGCCGGGCACTCCCGTCCTGTCTGGAAACACCATATATTTT | CASSPTWAPGTPVLSGNTIYF
- | TRBD2 | TRBJ2-1 | TRBV11-3 | TGTGCCAGCAGCCCACGGGGGGGCTCCTACAATGAGCAGTTCTTC | CASSPRGGSYNEQFF
- | - | TRBJ2-1 | TRBV7-3 | TGTGCCAGCAGCCCCGGTGGTAGCGGAGGGTACAATGAGCAGTTCTTC | CASSPGGSGGYNEQFF
- | - | TRBJ2-1 | TRBV7-2 | TGTGCCAGCAGCTTAGCCATAGGTGATGAGCAGTTCTTC | CASSLAIGDEQFF
once | - | TRBJ1-2 | TRBV4-1 | TGCGCCAGCAGCCAAGGACAGAGTTATGGCTACACCTTC | CASSQGQSYGYTF
- | TRBD2 | TRBJ2-7 | TRBV27 | TGTGCCAGCACTCGAGCGGGAGGGCGGTACTACGAGCAGTACTTC | CASTRAGGRYYEQYF
- | TRBD1 | TRBJ2-7 | TRBV27 | TGTGCCAGCAGCCCAAAGGGGGCCTACTCCTACGAGCAGTACTTC | CASSPKGAYSYEQYF
- | - | TRBJ1-3 | TRBV6-1 | TGTGCCAGCAGTGAAGCGGTAGGGCGCGTATCTGGAAACACCATATATTTT | CASSEAVGRVSGNTIYF
- | - | TRBJ1-5 | TRBV27 | TGTGCCAGCAGTTTAATGGGGAATTTACCCCAGCATTTT | CASSLMGNLPQHF
few | - | TRBJ1-1 | TRBV5-8 | TGTGCCAGCAGCTTGTTGTCGCGGGGGAACACTGAAGCTTTCTTT | CASSLLSRGNTEAFF
- | - | TRBJ1-1 | TRBV5-1 | TGCGCCAGCAGCTTGGGGGGGCGGTACACTGAAGCTTTCTTT | CASSLGGRYTEAFF
- | - | TRBJ2-2 | TRBV6-6 | TGTGCCAGCAGTTCGTCTAACACCGGGGAGCTGTTTTTT | CASSSSNTGELFF
- | TRBD1 | TRBJ1-5 | TRBV19 | TGTGCCAGTAGTGTCCAGGGACAGTATAGCAATCAGCCCCAGCATTTT | CASSVQGQYSNQPQHF
- | TRBD1 | TRBJ2-2 | TRBV9 | TGTGCCAGCAGCGTAGGGGACAGGGGGCTATCCGGGGAGCTGTTTTTT | CASSVGDRGLSGELFF
- | TRBD2 | TRBJ2-5 | TRBV5-1 | TGCGCCAGCAGCTTGGAGCGGGGTCCCCAGTACTTC | CASSLERGPQYF
- | - | TRBJ2-3 | TRBV4-2 | TGTGCCAGCAGCCAAGAGGGGACAAACACAGATACGCAGTATTTT | CASSQEGTNTDTQYF
- | TRBD1 | TRBJ1-2 | TRBV30 | TGTGCCTGGGGACAGGACTATGGCTACACCTTC | CAWGQDYGYTF
- | TRBD2 | TRBJ2-1 | TRBV6-1 | TGTGCCAGCAGTGGTCTGACTAGCGGGAGAGTACATGAGCAGTTCTTC | CASSGLTSGRVHEQFF
- | TRBD1 | TRBJ2-7 | TRBV28 | TGTGCCAGCAGTTTATTCGGACAGGGTTCCTACGAGCAGTACTTC | CASSLFGQGSYEQYF
- | - | TRBJ1-5 | TRBV19 | TGTGCCAGTAGTCCGGCAGGGCCCAGCAATCAGCCCCAGCATTTT | CASSPAGPSNQPQHF
- | - | TRBJ2-6 | TRBV29-1 | TGCAGCGTTGAAATGGGCTCTGGGGCCAACGTCCTGACTTTC | CSVEMGSGANVLTF
- | TRBD1 | TRBJ2-7 | TRBV7-7 | TGTGCTAGCAGCTTCAACAGGGGTAGCGAGCAGTACTTC | CASSFNRGSEQYF
- | - | TRBJ1-2 | TRBV27 | TGTGCCAGCAGTTTATTCTCATCCTATTCGCATGGCTACACCTTC | CASSLFSSYSHGYTF
- | - | TRBJ2-2 | TRBV27 | TGTGCCAGCAGTATCTTCACCGGGGAGCTGTTTTTT | CASSIFTGELFF
- | TRBD1 | TRBJ1-6 | TRBV5-1 | TGCGCCAGCAGCTTGGCCGGGACAGAATATAATTCACCCCTCCACTTT | CASSLAGTEYNSPLHF
- | - | TRBJ1-2 | TRBV5-1 | TGCGCCAGCAGCTCCCCCCGAACTGACAGCCCGGTAAACTATGGCTACACCTTC | CASSSPRTDSPVNYGYTF
many | - | TRBJ2-3 | TRBV18 | TGTGCCAGCTCACCTTCTAGCACAGATACGCAGTATTTT | CASSPSSTDTQYF
- | TRBD2 | TRBJ2-1 | TRBV28 | TGTGCCAGCATCTCCGGGACTAATTATTACAATGAGCAGTTCTTC | CASISGTNYYNEQFF
- | - | TRBJ2-7 | TRBV5-1 | TGCGCCAGCAGCTTGGTGAGCCAGGGAGTTGGGGAGCAGTACTTC | CASSLVSQGVGEQYF
- | TRBD2 | TRBJ2-7 | TRBV5-1 | TGCGCCAGCAGCTTGGACGGGAGGGACCCAGCCTACGAGCAGTACTTC | CASSLDGRDPAYEQYF
- | - | TRBJ2-7 | TRBV23-1 | TGCGCCAGCAGTCACGCAGGGGGGAATGACGAGCAGTACTTC | CASSHAGGNDEQYF
- | - | TRBJ2-2 | TRBV5-5 | TGTGCCAGCAGCTTGGCGGTATGGAACACCGGGGAGCTGTTTTTT | CASSLAVWNTGELFF
- | TRBD2 | TRBJ2-1 | TRBV5-1 | TGCGCCAGCAGCCCGTCGAGCGGGAGCTCCTACAATGAGCAGTTCTTC | CASSPSSGSSYNEQFF
- | TRBD2 | TRBJ2-2 | TRBV15 | TGTGCCACCAGCAGAGGGGTAGCGGGAGGGTCCGGGGAGCTGTTTTTT | CATSRGVAGGSGELFF